The T cell receptor beta chain under discussion was sequenced for a study of siplizumab effects on memory and regulatory T cells. Germline V CDR1 and CDR2: MNHEY, SVGAGI. This CDR3 comprises 14 residues. V dropped 0 bases and J dropped 2 bases, with 7 bases sitting between them. A note on this clone: Its antigen is unknown. Different DNA sequences within this sample yield the same CDR3.

Study-wide findings and caveats: Unstimulated subsets contained matches for only a minor fraction of alloreactive clones. Alloreactive sequences that could be traced to unstimulated CD4+ memory cells showed a significant reduction under siplizumab.

The method was immunoSEQ multiplex PCR; TCRdb's version includes in-frame clones alone and lacks a portion of them. The profile covers 110,000 or so clones, with 93% appearing a single time and about 0.16% taken by the ten largest. This sequence originates from a human donor in good health. Source material: non-Treg CD4+ T cells sorted from blood. The chain has TRBV6-5 and TRBJ1-2, with D tentatively TRBD1 (5 bases). The CDR3 loop reads CASSYSRQNYGYTF. CDR3 DNA sequence: TGTGCCAGCAGTTACTCCAGACAGAACTATGGCTACACCTTC.